These 16 T cell receptor beta chains originate from one sample sequenced in a study of CD8 T cells in Susac syndrome. It was with random hexamers that 0.5 to 1 ug RNA was reverse transcribed. TCRdb re-analysed the immunoSEQ multiplex PCR reads in MiXCR, keeping a single row per CDR3 protein. The sample has 300,000 to 350,000 distinct CDR3 sequences, about 91% seen once; the top ten hold approximately 0.065%. The material sequenced was CD4+ T cells from PBMCs. Source of these receptors: a human donor with multiple sclerosis.

The chain combines TRBV30 with TRBJ1-3; D is unresolved. This CDR3 has 11 amino acids. CDR1 GTSNPN and CDR2 SVGIG come from the germline V gene (reference sequence). The V and J ends lost 4 bases and 2 bases respectively, with 3 bases between them. Written as DNA, the CDR3 is TGTGCCTGGACTACTGGAAACACCATATATTTT. Translating gives CAWTTGNTIYF.

This chain links TRBV30 with TRBJ2-5; a possible D gene is TRBD1 (6 bases). CDR3 length: 11 residues. CDR1 is GTSNPN, CDR2 SVGIG, per germline (reference sequence). V was pared by 5 bases and J by 6 bases, with 10 bases between. CDR3: CAWGTRQTQYF. CDR3 sequence (DNA): TGTGCCTGGGGGACACGGCAGACCCAGTACTTC.

The chain is built from TRBV20-1 and TRBJ1-2; 10 positions agree with TRBD1. Losses at the gene ends were 2 bases for V and 2 bases for J; bases not matched to a gene: 2. Germline V gene lookup returns CDR1 DFQATT and CDR2 SNEGSKA (reference sequence). The CDR3 totals 14 residues. The CDR3 loop is CSARSGQGNYGYTF. The CDR3 region has the DNA TGCAGTGCTAGATCGGGACAGGGGAACTATGGCTACACCTTC.

The rearrangement links TRBV14 to TRBJ1-1; D ambiguous. Trimming pared 1 base from V and 0 bases from J, leaving 6 bases between. The CDR3 contains 14 residues. CDR1 is SGHDN and CDR2 is FVKESK in the germline V gene. The CDR3 is CASSQVRVNTEAFF. The CDR3 coding sequence is TGTGCCAGCAGCCAAGTCCGAGTGAACACTGAAGCTTTCTTT.

V is TRBV4-1 and J is TRBJ2-2, with 10 bases aligning to TRBD1. The CDR3 is made up of 17 amino acids. Germline V gene lookup returns CDR1 MGHRA and CDR2 YSYEKL. V was clipped by 3 bases and J by 5 bases; unmatched bases: 9. CDR3 in amino acids: CASSQTRDRGRTGELFF. Written as DNA, the CDR3 is TGCGCCAGCAGCCAGACCCGGGACAGGGGTCGTACCGGGGAGCTGTTTTTT.

The rearrangement uses TRBV7-2 and TRBJ2-3; no reliable D call. Germline V lookup: CDR1 SGHTA, CDR2 FQGNSA. The CDR3 consists of 12 residues. V lost 6 bases and J lost 2, with 6 bases in between. The CDR3 DNA reads TGTGCCAGCAGACCTTCCACAGATACGCAGTATTTT. Its protein product is CASRPSTDTQYF. The full variable domain, with the rest looked up from reference TRBV7-2 and TRBJ2-3, is GAGVSQSPSNKVTEKGKDVELRCDPISGHTALYWYRQSLGQGLEFLIYFQGNSAPDKSGLPSDRFSAERTGGSVSTLTIQRTQQEDSAVYLCASRPSTDTQYFGPGTRLTVL.

This sequence joins TRBV29-1 and TRBJ1-1, with D unresolved. V was clipped by 2 bases and J by 7 bases, with 14 bases between them. The CDR3 is 13 amino acids. Germline V gene sequence: CDR1 SQVTM, CDR2 ANQGSEA. The CDR3 DNA sequence: TGCAGCGTTGAAAGATCGTATGGGGTTGAAGCTTTCTTT. Protein: CSVERSYGVEAFF.

V and J are TRBV2 and TRBJ1-1; 8 positions agree with TRBD1. CDR1 and CDR2 (germline): SNHLY, FYNNEI. This CDR3 is 12 amino acids long. V was clipped by 6 bases and J by 11 bases; unmatched bases: 8. CDR3 nucleotide sequence: TGTGCCAGCAGCGAGGTCACAGGGGGTGCTTTCTTT. Translating gives CASSEVTGGAFF.

The rearrangement links TRBV12-3 or TRBV12-4 to TRBJ2-1, with 13 bases fitting TRBD2. This CDR3 spans 15 amino acids. Trimming at V came to 5 bases and at J to 11 bases, leaving 9 bases not matched to a gene. CDR3 nucleotides: TGTGCCAGCAGTCTTACTAGCGGGAGGGCCGGTCAGCAGTTCTTC. This encodes CASSLTSGRAGQQFF.

The gene calls are TRBV4-3 and TRBJ2-3; TRBD2 matches at 7 bases. J was trimmed by 6 bases and V by 0 bases; bases with no gene match: 9. Germline lookup yields CDR1 LGHNA and CDR2 YSLEER. CDR3 length: 16 residues. The CDR3 reads CASSQDLDIAGDTQYF. The CDR3 DNA reads as TGCGCCAGCAGCCAAGATCTTGACATAGCGGGCGATACGCAGTATTTT.

A note on this clonotype: Sequence at one end of the junction differs from germline and may be a read error. This chain joins TRBV5-1 and TRBJ1-1; D unclear. Germline loops: CDR1 SGHRS, CDR2 YFSETQ. The CDR3 has 13 residues. The CDR3 DNA reads as TGCGCCAGCAGCTTGGGGGCGAACACTGAAGCTTCCTTT. Translating it yields CASSLGANTEASF.

The sample holds one count of this clonotype. This chain links TRBV7-2 with TRBJ2-5; no reliable D call. The CDR3 totals 14 residues. In germline, CDR1 is SGHTA, CDR2 FQGNSA. Trimming pared 6 bases from V and 5 bases from J, leaving 16 bases between. The CDR3 DNA is TGTGCCAGCAGGGGCCTCCGAGGCGGTGAGACCCAGTACTTC. This sequence encodes CASRGLRGGETQYF. The entire variable domain, with the rest obtained from reference TRBV7-2 and TRBJ2-5, is as follows: GAGVSQSPSNKVTEKGKDVELRCDPISGHTALYWYRQSLGQGLEFLIYFQGNSAPDKSGLPSDRFSAERTGGSVSTLTIQRTQQEDSAVYLCASRGLRGGETQYFGPGTRLLVL.

The chain recombines TRBV7-2 with TRBJ2-7; 8 bases line up with TRBD2. This CDR3 spans 15 amino acids. Per germline, CDR1 SGHTA and CDR2 FQGNSA. The J segment lost 1 base and the V segment lost 5 bases, leaving 7 bases of the junction unmatched. The CDR3 DNA sequence: TGTGCCAGCAGCCGAACTAGCGGCGAATCCTACGAGCAGTACTTC. This codes for CASSRTSGESYEQYF.

The rearrangement links TRBV12-3 or TRBV12-4 to TRBJ1-5; 10 bases agree with TRBD1. This CDR3 is 17 amino acids long. Losses at the gene ends were 5 bases for V and 3 bases for J; bases not matched to a gene: 10. The CDR3 sequence: CASSLAGTGANNQPQHF. The CDR3 region has the DNA TGTGCCAGCAGTCTGGCCGGGACAGGGGCCAACAATCAGCCCCAGCATTTT.

The chain recombines TRBV2 with TRBJ1-5, with D hard to call. Deletions cut 8 bases from V and 5 bases from J, with 10 bases between. This CDR3 has 12 amino acids. The germline CDR1 and CDR2 sequences are SNHLY and FYNNEI. The CDR3 region is CASDNEHQPQHF. In DNA form, the CDR3 reads TGTGCCAGCGATAACGAGCATCAGCCCCAGCATTTT. The full variable domain, completed using reference TRBV2 and TRBJ1-5, is EPEVTQTPSHQVTQMGQEVILRCVPISNHLYFYWYRQILGQKVEFLVSFYNNEISEKSEIFDDQFSVERPDGSNFTLKIRSTKLEDSAMYFCASDNEHQPQHFGDGTRLSIL.

The chain carries TRBV7-2 and TRBJ1-5, with TRBD1 matching 10 bases. The CDR3 is 15 amino acids. CDR1 is SGHTA, CDR2 FQGNSA, per germline. V trimming: 5 bases; J trimming: 4 bases; junction bases outside the gene matches: 5. CDR3 region: CASSLDRGRNQPQHF. CDR3 DNA sequence: TGTGCCAGCAGCCTAGACAGGGGGCGGAATCAGCCCCAGCATTTT.